The next 12 T cell receptor beta chains were all read from a single sample in a study of CD8 T cells in ankylosing spondylitis. Whole-study results and caveats: For ankylosing spondylitis blood, a TCR beta motif of seven to nine highly homologous variants appeared characteristic.

TCRdb redid the calling of the 5' RACE reads with MiXCR, one entry per CDR3 protein. The sample lists 700,000 to 1,000,000 distinct CDR3 sequences, 12% occurring once. Their antigens remain unidentified. The sequenced sample consisted of blood, either unsorted or a sorted T cell fraction (not recorded which). All receptors derive from a male donor with ankylosing spondylitis.

CDR3 DNA sequence: TGCGCCAGCAGCTTGGAATCTACTAGCGGTCTCTACGAGCAGTACTTC. It is translated as CASSLESTSGLYEQYF. V is TRBV5-1 and J is TRBJ2-7; TRBD2 matches at 8 bases. The germline CDR1 and CDR2 sequences are SGHRS and YFSETQ. Losses at the gene ends were 0 bases for V and 3 bases for J; bases not matched to a gene: 8. The CDR3 contains 16 residues.

The CDR3 bases are TGTGCCAGCAGCCCTGATCCAGGGCGGAGGGGAGGCTACACCTTC. This encodes CASSPDPGRRGGYTF. The genes are TRBV4-2 and TRBJ1-2; weak D call: TRBD1 (5 bases). Germline CDR1 LGHNA, CDR2 YNFKEQ. V dropped 4 bases and J dropped 8 bases, with 20 bases sitting between them. The length of the CDR3 is 15 residues.

This clonotype was observed at least ten times. This sequence joins TRBV10-3 and TRBJ2-5; 14 bases line up with TRBD2. This CDR3 contains 16 residues. The germline CDR1 and CDR2 sequences are ENHRY and SYGVKD. Trimming cost V 4 bases and J 5 bases; bases outside gene matches: 6. CDR3 residues: CAISVTRLAGGETQYF. The CDR3 DNA sequence: TGTGCCATCAGTGTGACGCGACTAGCGGGAGGGGAGACCCAGTACTTC.

This clonotype has just a few counts. V and J are TRBV29-1 and TRBJ1-4; TRBD1 is a possible D gene (6 bases). The CDR3 length is 12 residues. Trimming shortened V by 7 bases and J by 8 bases, and 14 bases separated the two germline ends. The germline gives CDR1 SQVTM, CDR2 ANQGSEA. The CDR3 here is CSALGALEKLFF. The CDR3 DNA follows: TGCAGCGCCTTGGGGGCGTTGGAAAAACTGTTTTTT.

In its sample, this clonotype was seen many times. The V and J genes are TRBV6-1 and TRBJ1-2; TRBD1 matches 9 bases. In germline, CDR1 is MNHNS, CDR2 SASEGT. V gave up 5 bases and J gave up 5 bases; unmatched junction bases: 3. This CDR3 is 13 amino acids long. This chain's CDR3 is CASSRGTGYGYTF. As DNA, the CDR3 is TGTGCCAGCAGTCGCGGGACAGGGTATGGCTACACCTTC.

The rearrangement links TRBV7-9 to TRBJ2-3; the D gene could be TRBD1 or TRBD2 (5 bases each). CDR3 length: 15 residues. Deletions cut 4 bases from V and 0 bases from J, with 11 bases between. From germline, CDR1 is SEHNR and CDR2 FQNEAQ (reference sequence). The CDR3 DNA reads as TGTGCCAGCAGCTCGGGACCTTACAGCACAGATACGCAGTATTTT. Protein: CASSSGPYSTDTQYF.

This clonotype was observed once. This chain joins TRBV6-1 and TRBJ2-1, with D maybe TRBD2 (6 bases). V gave up 6 bases and J gave up 5 bases, with 11 bases separating them. The germline CDR1 and CDR2 sequences are MNHNS and SASEGT. The CDR3 consists of 13 residues. CDR3 nucleotides: TGTGCCAGCAGACGGGACTTACACAATGAGCAGTTCTTC. It is translated as CASRRDLHNEQFF.

This clonotype was seen a handful of times. This chain connects TRBV24-1 to TRBJ2-3; 7 bases fit TRBD1. This CDR3 region has 15 residues. Looked up from germline, CDR1 is KGHDR and CDR2 is SFDVKD. V lost 4 bases to trimming and J lost 4 bases; unmatched junction nucleotides: 7. CDR3 sequence: CATSEEGGRSDTQYF. CDR3 DNA: TGTGCCACCAGTGAGGAAGGGGGCCGGTCAGATACGCAGTATTTT.

This clonotype was counted at least ten times. The chain carries TRBV24-1 and TRBJ1-5; 9 nucleotides agree with TRBD1. This CDR3 spans 15 amino acids. Losses at the gene ends were 4 bases for V and 5 bases for J; bases not matched to a gene: 5. The V gene's germline CDR1 is KGHDR and CDR2 SFDVKD. The CDR3 region is CATSEGTGSDQPQHF. CDR3 nucleotides: TGTGCCACCAGTGAAGGGACAGGGTCGGATCAGCCCCAGCATTTT.

Ten or more counts support this clonotype. The chain recombines TRBV6-1 with TRBJ2-4, with TRBD1 as a possible D gene (6 bases). The CDR3 runs to 14 residues. Deletions cut 6 bases from V and 1 base from J, with 10 bases between. From germline, CDR1 is MNHNS and CDR2 SASEGT. CDR3 residues: CASSRQGAKNIQYF. The CDR3 DNA is TGTGCCAGCAGCCGCCAGGGGGCCAAAAACATTCAGTACTTC.

The chain is built from TRBV5-1 and TRBJ2-3; TRBD2 matches 7 bases. The CDR3 runs 18 residues. In germline, CDR1 is SGHRS, CDR2 YFSETQ. With 3 bases clipped from V and 0 bases from J, the junction kept 13 bases outside the gene matches. For the CDR3, the DNA is TGCGCCAGCAGCTCCCTCGCGGGGAGGGGAACTAGCACAGATACGCAGTATTTT. It encodes CASSSLAGRGTSTDTQYF.

This clonotype was detected ten times or more. This chain connects TRBV20-1 to TRBJ2-4, with a weak D call TRBD2 (6 bases). Germline CDR1 reads DFQATT; CDR2 reads SNEGSKA (reference sequence). The V gene lost 6 bases and the J gene lost 9 bases, with 18 bases spanning the gap. This CDR3 region has 13 residues. CDR3 DNA: TGCAGTGCAGCCTCCCGAGGGGAGGTCATTCAGTACTTC. Its protein is CSAASRGEVIQYF.